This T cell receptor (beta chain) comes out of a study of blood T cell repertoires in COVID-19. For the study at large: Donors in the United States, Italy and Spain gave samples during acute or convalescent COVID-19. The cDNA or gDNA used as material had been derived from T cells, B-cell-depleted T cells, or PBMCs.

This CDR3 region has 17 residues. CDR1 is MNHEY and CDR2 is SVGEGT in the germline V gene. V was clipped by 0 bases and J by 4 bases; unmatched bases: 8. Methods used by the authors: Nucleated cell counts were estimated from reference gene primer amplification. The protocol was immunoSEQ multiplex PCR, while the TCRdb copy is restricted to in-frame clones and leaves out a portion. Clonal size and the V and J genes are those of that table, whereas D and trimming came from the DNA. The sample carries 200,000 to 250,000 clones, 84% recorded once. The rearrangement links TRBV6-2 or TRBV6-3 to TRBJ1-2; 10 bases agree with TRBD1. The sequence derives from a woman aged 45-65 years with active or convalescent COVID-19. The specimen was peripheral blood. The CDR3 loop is CASSYSPDRGLFYGYTF. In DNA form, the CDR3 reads TGTGCCAGCAGTTACTCACCCGACAGGGGGCTTTTCTATGGCTACACCTTC.